Included here is one T cell receptor beta chain sequence, with context. The antigen is unknown. These data originate in a study of T cell responses to AZD1222 COVID-19 vaccine. Study-level results: Dominant at 160-218 and 743-854, vaccine-associated CD4 TCRs also spanned spike. Spike-specific TCR breadth and depth went up after people got two AZD1222 doses. Donor demographics were predominantly white British with a female majority; clonal diversity may be underestimated. The repertoires were collected only after the peak T cell response.

The CDR3 has 14 residues. The V and J ends lost 3 bases and 6 bases respectively, with 9 bases between them. The germline CDR1 and CDR2 sequences are SGHTA and FQGNSA. Generated by immunoSEQ multiplex PCR, the TCRdb table keeps only in-frame clones and is missing some. The sample shows approximately 150,000 clones, more than 90% of them seen only once. The receptor's source is an adult in good health. The chain joins TRBV7-2 to TRBJ1-6, with D tentatively TRBD1 (5 bases). The sequenced sample was peripheral blood, obtained on day 0 of AZD1222 vaccination. The CDR3 DNA sequence: TGTGCCAGCAGCTTGGCGCAGGGTAATTCACCCCTCCACTTT. It translates to CASSLAQGNSPLHF. The variable domain in full, completed from reference TRBV7-2 and TRBJ1-6, reads GAGVSQSPSNKVTEKGKDVELRCDPISGHTALYWYRQSLGQGLEFLIYFQGNSAPDKSGLPSDRFSAERTGGSVSTLTIQRTQQEDSAVYLCASSLAQGNSPLHFGNGTRLTVT.